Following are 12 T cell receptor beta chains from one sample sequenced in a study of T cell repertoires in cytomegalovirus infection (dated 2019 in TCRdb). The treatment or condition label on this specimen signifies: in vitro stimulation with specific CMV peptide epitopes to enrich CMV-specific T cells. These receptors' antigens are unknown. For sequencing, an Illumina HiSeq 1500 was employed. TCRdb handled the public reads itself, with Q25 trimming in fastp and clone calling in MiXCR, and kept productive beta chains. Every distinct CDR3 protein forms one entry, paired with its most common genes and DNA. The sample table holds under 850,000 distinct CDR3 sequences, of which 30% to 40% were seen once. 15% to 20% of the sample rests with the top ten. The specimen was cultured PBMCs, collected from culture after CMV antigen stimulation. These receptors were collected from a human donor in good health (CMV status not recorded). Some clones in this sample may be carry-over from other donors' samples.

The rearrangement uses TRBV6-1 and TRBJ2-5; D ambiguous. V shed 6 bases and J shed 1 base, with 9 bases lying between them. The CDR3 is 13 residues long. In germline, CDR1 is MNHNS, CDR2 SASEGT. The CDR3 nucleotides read TGTGCCAGCAGGGGGTGGGCCCAAGAGACCCAGTACTTC. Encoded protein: CASRGWAQETQYF.

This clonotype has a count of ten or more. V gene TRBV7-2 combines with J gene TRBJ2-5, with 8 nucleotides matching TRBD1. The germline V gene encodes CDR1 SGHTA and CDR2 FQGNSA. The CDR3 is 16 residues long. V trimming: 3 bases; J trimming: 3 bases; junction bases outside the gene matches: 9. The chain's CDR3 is CASSFGTRQGKETQYF. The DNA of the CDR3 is TGTGCCAGCAGCTTCGGTACCCGACAGGGGAAAGAGACCCAGTACTTC.

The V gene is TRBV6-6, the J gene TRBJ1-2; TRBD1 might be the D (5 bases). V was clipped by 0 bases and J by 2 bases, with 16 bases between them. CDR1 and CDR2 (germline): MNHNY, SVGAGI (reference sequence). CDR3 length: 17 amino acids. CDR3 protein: CASSYSVQQGENYGYTF. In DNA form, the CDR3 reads TGTGCCAGCAGTTACTCCGTCCAACAAGGGGAAAACTATGGCTACACCTTC.

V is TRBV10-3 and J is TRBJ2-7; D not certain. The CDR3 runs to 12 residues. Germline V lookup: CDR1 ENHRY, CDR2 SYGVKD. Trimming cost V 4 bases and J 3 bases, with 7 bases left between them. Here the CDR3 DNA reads TGTGCCATCAGTGGTCAAAGCTACGAGCAGTACTTC. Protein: CAISGQSYEQYF.

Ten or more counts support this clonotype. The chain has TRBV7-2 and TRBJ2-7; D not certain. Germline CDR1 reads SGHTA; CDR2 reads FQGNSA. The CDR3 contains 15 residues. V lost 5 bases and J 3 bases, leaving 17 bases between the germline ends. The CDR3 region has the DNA TGTGCCAGCAGCCTCCTCGACATGAGTAGCTACGAGCAGTACTTC. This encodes CASSLLDMSSYEQYF.

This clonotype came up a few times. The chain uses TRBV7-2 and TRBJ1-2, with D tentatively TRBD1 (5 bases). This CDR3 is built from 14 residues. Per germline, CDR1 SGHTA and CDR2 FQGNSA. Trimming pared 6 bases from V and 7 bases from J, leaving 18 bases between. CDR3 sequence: CASRVISWGVGYTF. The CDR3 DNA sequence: TGTGCCAGCAGAGTAATATCCTGGGGGGTTGGCTACACCTTC.

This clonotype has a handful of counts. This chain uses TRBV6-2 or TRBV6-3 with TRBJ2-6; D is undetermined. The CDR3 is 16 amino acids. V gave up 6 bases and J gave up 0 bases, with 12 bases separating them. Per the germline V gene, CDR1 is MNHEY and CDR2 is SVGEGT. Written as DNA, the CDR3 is TGTGCCAGCAGACACGGGCGGAGCTCTGGGGCCAACGTCCTGACTTTC. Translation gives CASRHGRSSGANVLTF.

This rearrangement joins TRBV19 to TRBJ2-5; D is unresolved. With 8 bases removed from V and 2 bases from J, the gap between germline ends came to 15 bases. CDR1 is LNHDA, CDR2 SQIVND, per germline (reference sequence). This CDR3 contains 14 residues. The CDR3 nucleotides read TGTGCCAGTGCTGCCTCGCACAGACAAGAGACCCAGTACTTC. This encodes CASAASHRQETQYF.

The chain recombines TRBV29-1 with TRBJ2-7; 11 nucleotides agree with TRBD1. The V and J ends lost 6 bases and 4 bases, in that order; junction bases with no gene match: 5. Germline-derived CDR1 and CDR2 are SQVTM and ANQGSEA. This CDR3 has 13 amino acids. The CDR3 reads CSVGQGAKYEQYF. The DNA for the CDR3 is TGCAGCGTCGGACAGGGGGCAAAGTACGAGCAGTACTTC.

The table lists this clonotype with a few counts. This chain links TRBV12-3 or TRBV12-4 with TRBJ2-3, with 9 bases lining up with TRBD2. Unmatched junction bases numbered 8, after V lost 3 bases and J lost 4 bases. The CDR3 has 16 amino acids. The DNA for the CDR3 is TGTGCCAGCAGTTTCAGTAGCGGGAGTAAATCAGATACGCAGTATTTT. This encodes CASSFSSGSKSDTQYF.

CDR3 bases: TGTGCCAGCACCGAAGGCCCAGGTTTTAGAAATTTCGGTGAGCAGTTCTTC. Amino acids: CASTEGPGFRNFGEQFF. The V gene is TRBV6-1, the J gene TRBJ2-1; D remains unclear. The germline gives CDR1 MNHNS, CDR2 SASEGT. The CDR3 runs to 17 residues. V dropped 7 bases and J dropped 9 bases, with 28 bases sitting between them.

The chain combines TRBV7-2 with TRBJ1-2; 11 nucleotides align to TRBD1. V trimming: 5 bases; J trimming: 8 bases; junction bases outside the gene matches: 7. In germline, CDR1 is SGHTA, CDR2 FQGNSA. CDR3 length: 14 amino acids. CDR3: CASSEGQGDGGYTF. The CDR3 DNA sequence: TGTGCCAGCAGCGAGGGACAGGGGGATGGGGGCTACACCTTC. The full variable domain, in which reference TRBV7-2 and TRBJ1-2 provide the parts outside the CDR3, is GAGVSQSPSNKVTEKGKDVELRCDPISGHTALYWYRQSLGQGLEFLIYFQGNSAPDKSGLPSDRFSAERTGGSVSTLTIQRTQQEDSAVYLCASSEGQGDGGYTFGSGTRLTVV.